The 23 T cell receptor beta chains below all came from one sample that was sequenced in a study of a mutant IDH1 vaccine in newly diagnosed glioma. Sequencing was performed with immunoSEQ multiplex PCR; in TCRdb, only in-frame clones are kept and a portion is missing. The repertoire holds about 34,000 clones, with around nine tenths as singletons. Time point: week 47, end of study. Vaccination comprised doses that each held 300 ug of mutant IDH1 20-mer peptide, plus topical imiquimod. These receptors are not linked to any known antigen. Sequenced material: PBMCs, taken from a glioma patient whose treatment included an IDH1 peptide vaccine. Source of these receptors: a woman in her thirties with glioma.

This chain connects TRBV7-9 to TRBJ1-1; the D is unclear. CDR3 length: 13 amino acids. In germline, CDR1 is SEHNR, CDR2 FQNEAQ (reference sequence). V lost 1 base, J lost 5 bases, and 8 bases lay in between. CDR3 sequence: CASSLVDGTEAFF. The CDR3 region has the DNA TGTGCCAGCAGCTTAGTAGACGGGACTGAAGCTTTCTTT.

V gene TRBV2 combines with J gene TRBJ2-7; TRBD1 matches 7 bases. The V and J ends lost 6 bases and 2 bases, in that order; junction bases with no gene match: 13. Germline assignment: CDR1 SNHLY and CDR2 FYNNEI. This CDR3 comprises 16 residues. In nucleotides, the CDR3 is TGTGCCAGCAGCGCGATAATGGGACAGAGGACCTACGAGCAGTACTTC. The encoded protein is CASSAIMGQRTYEQYF.

V gene TRBV30 combines with J gene TRBJ1-6; D ambiguous. This CDR3 is built from 12 residues. Between the trimmed V and J ends, which lost 3 bases and 7 bases, there was a span of 7 bases. The germline gives CDR1 GTSNPN, CDR2 SVGIG (reference sequence). CDR3: CAWRGINSPLHF. CDR3 sequence (DNA): TGTGCCTGGAGGGGAATCAATTCACCCCTCCACTTT. Complete variable domain (other parts from reference TRBV30 and TRBJ1-6): SQTIHQWPATLVQPVGSPLSLECTVEGTSNPNLYWYRQAAGRGLQLLFYSVGIGQISSEVPQNLSASRPQDRQFILSSKKLLLSDSGFYLCAWRGINSPLHFGNGTRLTVT.

The genes are TRBV2 and TRBJ1-2; D is unclear. The CDR3 runs 13 residues. V was shortened by 6 bases and J by 0 bases, with 8 bases between the two germline ends. Germline CDR1 reads SNHLY; CDR2 reads FYNNEI. CDR3 coding DNA: TGTGCCAGCAGGGCTTACTCTAACTATGGCTACACCTTC. Amino acid sequence: CASRAYSNYGYTF.

J is TRBJ1-2 and V is TRBV29-1; 7 bases are shared with TRBD1. V dropped 6 bases and J dropped 6; count of bases not matched to a gene: 16. The germline V gene encodes CDR1 SQVTM and CDR2 ANQGSEA. The CDR3 runs to 15 residues. The CDR3 reads CSVAGTDLYLDGYTF. CDR3 coding DNA: TGCAGCGTGGCCGGGACAGACTTATATTTGGATGGCTACACCTTC. Together with reference TRBV29-1 and TRBJ1-2, the CDR3 gives the full variable domain: SAVISQKPSRDICQRGTSLTIQCQVDSQVTMMFWYRQQPGQSLTLIATANQGSEATYESGFVIDKFPISRPNLTFSTLTVSNMSPEDSSIYLCSVAGTDLYLDGYTFGSGTRLTVV.

The chain joins TRBV2 to TRBJ1-1; D is uncertain. The CDR3 extends over 11 amino acids. V was clipped by 10 bases and J by 2 bases, with 8 bases between them. Germline V gene data show CDR1 as SNHLY and CDR2 as FYNNEI. The CDR3 sequence: CANLVNTEAFF. The DNA for the CDR3 is TGTGCCAACTTAGTAAACACTGAAGCTTTCTTT.

The gene calls are TRBV7-9 and TRBJ1-2, with 7 bases fitting TRBD1. Germline assignment: CDR1 SEHNR and CDR2 FQNEAQ (reference sequence). V shed 5 bases, J shed 8 bases, and the junction held 8 bases outside the gene matches. The CDR3 is 13 residues long. The CDR3 is CASSPDRVGGYTF. DNA for the CDR3: TGTGCCAGCAGCCCAGACAGGGTGGGGGGCTACACCTTC.

The rearrangement uses TRBV5-4 and TRBJ2-5; 8 positions match TRBD1. The CDR3 spans 15 residues. Germline V gene data show CDR1 as SGHNT and CDR2 as YYREEE (reference sequence). Germline trimming cut 0 bases from V and 0 bases from J; bases unmatched to any gene: 1. The CDR3 DNA reads as TGTGCCAGCAGCTTGGGACAGGGGTACCAAGAGACCCAGTACTTC. It specifies CASSLGQGYQETQYF.

The chain joins TRBV7-6 to TRBJ1-1; 8 positions agree with TRBD1. Germline CDR1 reads SGHVS; CDR2 reads FNYEAQ. The V segment lost 3 bases and the J segment 4 bases; nucleotides outside the gene matches: 13. The CDR3 extends over 17 amino acids. This CDR3 reads CASSLPPTGEASTEAFF. The CDR3 DNA is TGTGCCAGCAGCTTGCCCCCGACAGGGGAAGCTAGCACTGAAGCTTTCTTT.

V is TRBV5-4 and J is TRBJ1-1, with D maybe TRBD1 (5 bases). Trimming took off 2 bases at V and 3 bases at J, with 14 bases between the two ends. CDR3 length: 15 residues. Germline lookup yields CDR1 SGHNT and CDR2 YYREEE (reference sequence). For the CDR3, the DNA is TGTGCCAGCAGCTTAGTCAGGGCGTATGACACTGAAGCTTTCTTT. Encoded protein: CASSLVRAYDTEAFF.

The chain uses TRBV10-1 and TRBJ2-2; TRBD1 matches 9 bases. The CDR3 extends over 16 amino acids. J gave up 2 bases and V 3 bases, and 4 bases lay outside the gene matches. CDR1 is WNHNN, CDR2 SYGVQD, per germline (reference sequence). The CDR3 is CASSDRDRENTGELFF. For the CDR3, the DNA is TGCGCCAGCAGTGATCGGGACAGGGAAAACACCGGGGAGCTGTTTTTT.

The chain recombines TRBV7-2 with TRBJ2-5, with D possibly being TRBD2 (5 bases). The germline V gene encodes CDR1 SGHTA and CDR2 FQGNSA. There are 16 residues in the CDR3. V was pared by 0 bases and J by 0 bases, with 11 bases between. CDR3 bases: TGTGCCAGCAGCTTAGCGCTGACTAAGTACCAAGAGACCCAGTACTTC. Translated, it gives CASSLALTKYQETQYF.

The chain recombines TRBV4-1 with TRBJ2-7; D gene ambiguous. CDR3 length: 15 amino acids. The germline gives CDR1 MGHRA, CDR2 YSYEKL. V was clipped by 2 bases and J by 3 bases, with 14 bases between them. CDR3 sequence: CASSQFTAGFYEQYF. CDR3 nucleotide sequence: TGCGCCAGCAGCCAATTTACGGCAGGTTTCTACGAGCAGTACTTC.

In nucleotides, the CDR3 is TGTGCCAGCAGTGTACTAGACGAAGAGACCCAGTACTTC. It encodes CASSVLDEETQYF. The chain combines TRBV25-1 with TRBJ2-5, with a possible D match to TRBD2 (5 bases). Germline CDR1 and CDR2: MGHDK and SYGVNS. Trimming left V 4 bases short and J 3 bases short, with 9 bases between. The CDR3 consists of 13 residues.

The chain links TRBV5-4 to TRBJ2-2; D is undetermined. CDR3 length: 12 residues. Germline values: CDR1 SGHNT, CDR2 YYREEE (reference sequence). Trimming took 5 bases from V and 3 from J, leaving 5 bases between them. CDR3 sequence reads: CASSLYTGELFF. For the CDR3, the DNA is TGTGCCAGCAGTCTCTACACCGGGGAGCTGTTTTTT.

This chain joins TRBV7-9 and TRBJ2-7; possible D gene TRBD1, 5 bases. The CDR3 extends over 15 amino acids. Germline V gene sequence: CDR1 SEHNR, CDR2 FQNEAQ (reference sequence). Deletions cut 5 bases from V and 7 bases from J, with 21 bases between. Here the CDR3 reads CASSIRVPINGEQYF. CDR3 nucleotides: TGTGCCAGCAGCATCAGGGTCCCAATAAATGGGGAGCAGTACTTC.

The V gene is TRBV15, the J gene TRBJ1-5; D uncertain. V was trimmed by 2 bases and J by 7 bases, leaving 15 bases between them. Germline CDR1 reads LNHNV; CDR2 reads YYDKDF (reference sequence). This CDR3 has 15 residues. The chain's CDR3 is CATSRLPDGGQPQHF. CDR3 bases: TGTGCCACCAGCAGACTTCCGGACGGAGGGCAGCCCCAGCATTTT.

This chain links TRBV4-1 with TRBJ2-1; possibly TRBD1 for D (6 bases). CDR3 length: 15 residues. Germline loops: CDR1 MGHRA, CDR2 YSYEKL. The germline V and J ends were trimmed by 3 bases and 7 bases, with 16 bases remaining between them. The CDR3 DNA sequence: TGCGCCAGCAGCCAGGCCAGGGGAGTCGAAAATGAGCAGTTCTTC. This encodes CASSQARGVENEQFF.

V gene TRBV4-1 combines with J gene TRBJ1-3; D remains unclear. V was pared by 1 base and J by 2 bases, with 12 bases between. This CDR3 contains 16 residues. Germline V gives CDR1 MGHRA, CDR2 YSYEKL. CDR3 protein: CASSQVIAGTGNTIYF. CDR3 DNA sequence: TGCGCCAGCAGCCAAGTAATTGCAGGCACTGGAAACACCATATATTTT.

CDR3 nucleotide sequence: TGTGCCAGCAGCTTATGGGGCCCCGAAGCTTTCTTT. This codes for CASSLWGPEAFF. The chain is built from TRBV7-9 and TRBJ1-1; maybe TRBD1 (5 bases). The CDR3 loop spans 12 amino acids. V shed 2 bases and J shed 8 bases, with 9 bases lying between them. Germline values: CDR1 SEHNR, CDR2 FQNEAQ (reference sequence).

The gene calls are TRBV25-1 and TRBJ2-4; D unclear. The CDR3 is 15 residues long. The germline V gene encodes CDR1 MGHDK and CDR2 SYGVNS. V lost 3 bases and J lost 0, with 9 bases in between. CDR3 bases: TGTGCCAGCAGTGAGGTACGGTTAGCCAAAAACATTCAGTACTTC. This translates into CASSEVRLAKNIQYF.

The V call is TRBV7-9, the J call TRBJ1-3; 7 nucleotides align to TRBD1. CDR1 is SEHNR, CDR2 FQNEAQ, per germline (reference sequence). Trimming took 1 base from V and 0 from J; bases not matched to a gene: 0. The CDR3 covers 15 residues. The CDR3 sequence: CASSLDRGSGNTIYF. DNA of the CDR3: TGTGCCAGCAGCTTAGACAGGGGCTCTGGAAACACCATATATTTT.

This clone was counted only a few times. The gene calls are TRBV6-5 and TRBJ1-1; 8 nucleotides match TRBD1. Per germline, CDR1 MNHEY and CDR2 SVGAGI. This CDR3 region has 14 residues. The ends lost 5 bases at V and 4 bases at J; junction bases unmatched: 6. The CDR3: CASSRRQGSTEAFF. CDR3 DNA: TGTGCCAGCAGTCGGAGACAGGGGAGCACTGAAGCTTTCTTT.